In this sample, the clone carrying this T cell receptor beta chain turned up once. Its matching antigen is unknown. The V gene's germline CDR1 is GTSNPN and CDR2 SVGIG (reference sequence). This CDR3 comprises 15 residues. The V and J ends lost 3 bases and 10 bases, in that order; junction bases with no gene match: 12. The PCR employed 60 Vbeta primers together with 13 Jbeta primers. The method was immunoSEQ multiplex PCR; TCRdb's version includes in-frame clones alone and lacks a portion of them. The sample contains some 200,000 clones, 80% to 85% of which appear only once. This sample was included in a study of cytomegalovirus exposure and HLA in healthy donors. Points from the study as a whole: A prior analysis recorded that most TCR beta V segments were productive about 87% or about 30% of the time. TCR beta sequences reportedly predicted most subjects' HLA-A and HLA-B alleles accurately. Immune exposure was documented only through CMV serostatus.

This TCR derives from a woman aged 18-29 years in good health and CMV-seronegative. This chain uses TRBV30 with TRBJ1-6; 7 bases agree with TRBD1. Sequencing was performed on PBMCs. The CDR3 loop is CAWSAMTGNRSPLHF. CDR3 nucleotides: TGTGCCTGGAGCGCTATGACAGGGAACAGGTCACCCCTCCACTTT. Drawing the rest from reference TRBV30 and TRBJ1-6, the complete variable domain is SQTIHQWPATLVQPVGSPLSLECTVEGTSNPNLYWYRQAAGRGLQLLFYSVGIGQISSEVPQNLSASRPQDRQFILSSKKLLLSDSGFYLCAWSAMTGNRSPLHFGNGTRLTVT.